The next 15 T cell receptor beta chains were all read from a single sample in a study of T cells in women clearing cervical HPV infection. Using immunoSEQ multiplex PCR, the repertoire was profiled, and TCRdb retains in-frame clones only, with some absent. The sample totals around 8,800 clones; its top ten clones hold 8.2%. What was sequenced was blood buffy coat. These receptors all stem from a woman between 18 and 75 years old with a cervical HPV16 infection that either progressed to CIN3+ or cleared (not recorded which).

Details on this clone: The read terminates 3 residues ahead of where the CDR3 ends, so the germline J gene completes it. The rearrangement links TRBV7-8 to TRBJ1-3; D not resolved. The CDR3 is 16 residues long. Trimming cost V 1 base and J 2 bases, with 12 bases left between them. The germline gives CDR1 SGHVS, CDR2 FQNEAQ. CDR3 amino acids: CASSLDRPRTGNTIYF. The CDR3 bases that were read are TGTGCCAGCAGCTTAGACCGTCCCAGAACTGGAAACACC.

Of note for this clone: The observed sequence ends 3 residues before the CDR3 terminus, with the missing tail filled in from the germline J gene. This rearrangement joins TRBV18 to TRBJ2-4; D is tentatively TRBD1 or TRBD2 (5 bases each). CDR3 length: 14 amino acids. Germline V lookup: CDR1 KGHSH, CDR2 LQKENI. The CDR3 bases that were read are TGTGCCAGCTCACGCGGAGGTGGGGCCTATGGT. It translates to CASSRGGGAYG. The complete CDR3 protein is CASSRGGGAYGQYF.

With respect to this clone: The CDR3 is cut off 3 residues early in the read; its end comes from the germline J gene. Within the sample, other DNA sequences also encode this same CDR3. The chain uses TRBV19 and TRBJ1-5; TRBD1 is a possible D gene (6 bases). The CDR3 runs to 14 residues. Germline assignment: CDR1 LNHDA and CDR2 SQIVND (reference sequence). V lost 3 bases and J 4 bases, leaving 10 bases between the germline ends. The CDR3 DNA, read in part, is TGTGCCAGTAGTATCAGGGGATCAAATCAGCCC. As protein: CASSIRGSNQP. The CDR3 reads in full as CASSIRGSNQPQHF.

Details on this clone: The read gets to within 3 residues of the CDR3 end, and the germline J gene fills in the rest. This sequence joins TRBV7-6 and TRBJ2-2; possible D gene TRBD1, 6 bases. The germline V and J ends were trimmed by 1 base and 0 bases, with 6 bases remaining between them. The CDR3 has 15 residues. Germline CDR1 SGHVS, CDR2 FNYEAQ. CDR3: CASSLGTANTGELFF. The covered CDR3 bases are TGTGCCAGCAGCTTAGGGACAGCGAACACCGGGGAG.

Turning to this clone: The read comes to an end 3 residues before the CDR3 does, leaving the germline J gene to fill in the end. The rearrangement links TRBV7-2 to TRBJ2-5; 10 bases align to TRBD2. The CDR3 spans 15 residues. Per germline, CDR1 SGHTA and CDR2 FQGNSA. V was clipped by 8 bases and J by 1 base; unmatched bases: 7. The CDR3 DNA, read in part, is TGTGCCAGCCCCCTCCAGCGGGGGGGCCAAGAGACC. Its protein is CASPLQRGGQET. The whole CDR3 sequence is CASPLQRGGQETQYF.

By frequency, this clone registers medium-sized. The CDR3 bases that were read are TGTGCCAGCCAACCGACGCAGGACTATGGC. Translating gives CASQPTQDYG. Given in full, the CDR3 is CASQPTQDYGYTF. J is TRBJ1-2 and V is TRBV18; D gene unclear. The read halts 3 residues ahead of the CDR3 end, with the missing end drawn from the germline J gene. V lost 8 bases and J 3 bases, leaving 13 bases between the germline ends. Germline V gene data show CDR1 as KGHSH and CDR2 as LQKENI. The CDR3 runs 13 residues.

With regard to this clone: From the germline J gene comes the end of the CDR3, since the read stops 3 residues before it. This sequence joins TRBV7-9 and TRBJ1-2; TRBD1 might be the D (5 bases). Germline CDR1 and CDR2: SEHNR and FQNEAQ (reference sequence). This CDR3 contains 12 residues. The CDR3 bases that were read are TGTGCCAGCACCTCTCGCAGGGCCGAC. It yields the protein CASTSRRAD. The CDR3 reads in full as CASTSRRADYTF.

Regarding this clone: One end of the junction fails to match germline, which may point to a read error. The sequence runs out 3 residues before the end of the CDR3; the remainder is reconstructed from the germline J gene. This chain joins TRBV6-1 and TRBJ2-7; tentative D call: TRBD2 (7 bases). The germline V gene encodes CDR1 MNHNS and CDR2 SASEGT. This CDR3 contains 14 residues. The sequenced CDR3 bases are TGTGCCAGCAGCGAAGCGGGACACTCCTACGAG. It specifies CASSEAGHSYE. The CDR3 reads in full as CASSEAGHSYEQYF.

This clone ranks as medium-sized in terms of frequency. The sequenced fragment ends 3 residues before the CDR3 boundary, so the rest is inferred from the germline J gene. The J gene is TRBJ2-2, the V gene TRBV5-1, with a possible D match to TRBD1 (5 bases). Germline lookup yields CDR1 SGHRS and CDR2 YFSETQ. The CDR3 contains 15 residues. V was pared by 0 bases and J by 5 bases, with 11 bases between. CDR3 DNA, as far as it was read: TGCGCCAGCAGCTTGGGGGGCTCGGTTACCGGGGAG. Translated: CASSLGGSVTGE. The CDR3 reads in full as CASSLGGSVTGELFF.

Note on this clone: The read stops 3 residues short of the end of the CDR3; the missing end is completed from the germline J gene. This sequence joins TRBV2 and TRBJ2-1; no clear D. CDR1 and CDR2 from the germline V gene are SNHLY and FYNNEI. Trimming took off 7 bases at V and 1 base at J, with 5 bases between the two ends. This CDR3 region has 12 residues. The CDR3 sequence is CASKQSYNEQFF. Partial CDR3 DNA: TGTGCCAGCAAACAGTCCTACAATGAG.

Concerning this clone: Coverage ceases 3 residues before the CDR3 finishes, and the germline J gene fills in the end. The V and J genes are TRBV5-1 and TRBJ2-2; 8 nucleotides match TRBD1. The CDR3 contains 15 residues. Germline lookup yields CDR1 SGHRS and CDR2 YFSETQ. The CDR3 bases that were read are TGCGCCAGCAGCTTGACCGGACAGGGAAGAGAAAAG. Translated, it gives CASSLTGQGREK. The whole CDR3 sequence is CASSLTGQGREKLFF.

Remarks on this clone: The sequenced fragment ends 3 residues before the CDR3 boundary, so the rest is inferred from the germline J gene. This chain joins TRBV7-8 and TRBJ2-4, with 11 bases fitting TRBD1. The CDR3 consists of 15 residues. Per germline, CDR1 SGHVS and CDR2 FQNEAQ. CDR3 region: CASSLGTGGRQPQYF. The sequenced part of the CDR3 DNA is TGTGCCAGCAGCTTGGGGACAGGGGGTAGGCAGCCT.

Concerning this clone: With the read ending 3 residues before the CDR3 end, the germline J gene is used to fill in that end. The chain carries TRBV5-1 and TRBJ2-1, with TRBD1 matching 8 bases. J gave up 4 bases and V 1 base, and 7 bases lay outside the gene matches. Per the germline V gene, CDR1 is SGHRS and CDR2 is YFSETQ. This CDR3 has 16 amino acids. The CDR3 loop is CASSLMTGTGYNEQFF. The CDR3 DNA, read in part, is TGCGCCAGCAGCTTGATGACCGGGACAGGTTACAATGAG.

With respect to this clone: From the germline J gene comes the end of the CDR3, since the read stops 3 residues before it. This chain links TRBV7-2 with TRBJ1-2; possible D gene TRBD1, 5 bases. Germline lookup yields CDR1 SGHTA and CDR2 FQGNSA. The CDR3 has 12 amino acids. The sequenced part of the CDR3 DNA is TGTGCCAGCAGCTTAGGGACATACGAC. Translation: CASSLGTYD. In full, the CDR3 reads CASSLGTYDYTF.

Partial CDR3 DNA: TGTGCCAGTTCGGACAGGGGAGATTCACCC. The encoded protein is CASSDRGDSP. The CDR3 as a whole reads CASSDRGDSPLHF. V and J are TRBV19 and TRBJ1-6, with TRBD1 matching 9 bases. The observed sequence ends 3 residues before the CDR3 terminus, with the missing tail filled in from the germline J gene. Trimming cost V 8 bases and J 8 bases; bases outside gene matches: 4. Germline V CDR1 and CDR2: LNHDA, SQIVND (reference sequence). This CDR3 is 13 amino acids long.